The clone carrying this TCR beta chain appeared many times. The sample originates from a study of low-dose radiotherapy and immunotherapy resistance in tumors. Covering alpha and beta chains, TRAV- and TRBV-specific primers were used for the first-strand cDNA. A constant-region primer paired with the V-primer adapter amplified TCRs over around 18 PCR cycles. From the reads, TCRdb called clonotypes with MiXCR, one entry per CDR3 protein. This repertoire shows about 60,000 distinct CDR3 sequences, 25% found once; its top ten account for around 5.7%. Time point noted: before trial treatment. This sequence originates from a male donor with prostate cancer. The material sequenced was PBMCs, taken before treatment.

The CDR3 protein is CASSQSRFDTQYF. The CDR3 nucleotides read TGTGCCAGCAGTCAGTCCCGCTTCGATACGCAGTATTTT. V gene TRBV2 combines with J gene TRBJ2-3; D unresolved. There are 13 residues in the CDR3. CDR1 and CDR2 (germline): SNHLY, FYNNEI. Trimming stripped 5 bases from V and 6 bases from J, with 12 bases between.